This is a list of T cell receptor beta chains from one sample in a study of OX40 agonist ivuxolimab in advanced cancers. Only in-frame clones appear in the TCRdb table, and some are missing; sequencing was by immunoSEQ multiplex PCR. This sample has some 34,000 clones; around nine tenths occur once, and the top ten carry around 13%. The sample consisted of CD4+ or CD8+ T cells sorted from blood, taken in a trial of the OX40 agonist ivuxolimab. The receptors were gathered from an adult with an advanced solid tumor such as melanoma, head and neck, liver or kidney cancer. CDR3s include the opening cysteine and the closing phenylalanine or tryptophan. Each record gives: D gene, V gene, J gene, CDR3 protein, CDR3 DNA. D genes are given only for firm matches.

d_call: TRBD1; v_call: TRBV7-6; j_call: TRBJ1-5; cdr3_aa: CASSLVTGGGQPQHF; cdr3_nt: TGTGCCAGCAGCTTAGTCACAGGGGGTGGGCAGCCCCAGCATTTT
d_call: TRBD2; v_call: TRBV28; j_call: TRBJ2-1; cdr3_aa: CASSGGRTPPNEQFF; cdr3_nt: TGTGCCAGCAGCGGCGGGAGAACCCCTCCTAATGAGCAGTTCTTC
d_call: -; v_call: TRBV28; j_call: TRBJ2-3; cdr3_aa: CASSFAGKDTQYF; cdr3_nt: TGTGCCAGCAGTTTTGCAGGGAAAGATACGCAGTATTTT
d_call: -; v_call: TRBV27; j_call: TRBJ1-2; cdr3_aa: CASSPGGGRYYGYTF; cdr3_nt: TGTGCCAGCAGTCCCGGAGGGGGTAGATACTATGGCTACACCTTC
d_call: -; v_call: TRBV9; j_call: TRBJ2-7; cdr3_aa: CASSVVSGGGEQYF; cdr3_nt: TGTGCCAGCAGCGTAGTAAGTGGGGGAGGCGAGCAGTACTTC
d_call: TRBD1; v_call: TRBV28; j_call: TRBJ2-7; cdr3_aa: CASRERTGPSPSYEQYF; cdr3_nt: TGTGCCAGCAGGGAGAGGACAGGGCCCTCCCCCTCCTACGAGCAGTACTTC
d_call: -; v_call: TRBV10-3; j_call: TRBJ1-2; cdr3_aa: CAISESKTLNGYTF; cdr3_nt: TGTGCCATCAGTGAGTCGAAGACCTTGAACGGCTACACCTTC
d_call: TRBD1; v_call: TRBV15; j_call: TRBJ2-7; cdr3_aa: CATSPDRHYEQYF; cdr3_nt: TGTGCCACCAGCCCGGACAGGCACTACGAGCAGTACTTC
d_call: TRBD2; v_call: TRBV2; j_call: TRBJ2-1; cdr3_aa: CASSESGLAGALGQFF; cdr3_nt: TGTGCCAGCAGTGAGTCGGGACTAGCGGGGGCCCTTGGGCAGTTCTTC
d_call: -; v_call: TRBV19; j_call: TRBJ2-3; cdr3_aa: CASSIGGGLDTQYF; cdr3_nt: TGTGCCAGTAGTATAGGTGGAGGCCTCGATACGCAGTATTTT
d_call: -; v_call: TRBV7-8; j_call: TRBJ2-7; cdr3_aa: CASSPWTGGGGYEQYF; cdr3_nt: TGTGCCAGCAGCCCGTGGACAGGAGGCGGGGGATACGAGCAGTACTTC
d_call: -; v_call: TRBV27; j_call: TRBJ1-5; cdr3_aa: CASSFEGINQPQHF; cdr3_nt: TGTGCCAGCAGTTTCGAAGGAATTAATCAGCCCCAGCATTTT
d_call: TRBD1; v_call: TRBV5-6; j_call: TRBJ1-2; cdr3_aa: CASSLIPTGLGYGYTF; cdr3_nt: TGTGCCAGCAGCTTAATACCGACAGGGCTTGGGTATGGCTACACCTTC
d_call: -; v_call: TRBV4-1; j_call: TRBJ2-7; cdr3_aa: CASSQLQTNYEQYF; cdr3_nt: TGCGCCAGCAGCCAACTGCAGACAAATTACGAGCAGTACTTC